This T cell receptor beta chain stems from a study of monozygotic twins with inflammatory bowel disease. With regard to this clonotype: Antigen specificity is unknown.

The authors ran two nested PCRs of around 15 and 10 cycles on TCRalpha and TCRbeta cDNA. TCRdb reprocessed the 5' RACE reads and keeps a single row for each CDR3 protein, giving no DNA. Recorded for this sample: more than 300,000 distinct CDR3 sequences. This CDR3 comprises 16 residues. CDR1 SGHNT and CDR2 YYREEE come from the germline V gene (reference sequence). Findings and caveats of the study: IBD patients shared fewer clonotypes with other individuals than healthy twins, especially patients with disease activity signs.

The clonotype originates from a human donor with ulcerative colitis or Crohn's disease, or a healthy co-twin of an affected twin (not recorded which). The genes are TRBV5-4 and TRBJ2-2; TCRdb names TRBD1, which stays unverified in the absence of DNA. The sequenced material came from blood. This CDR3 reads CASRPLQGAGTGELFF.